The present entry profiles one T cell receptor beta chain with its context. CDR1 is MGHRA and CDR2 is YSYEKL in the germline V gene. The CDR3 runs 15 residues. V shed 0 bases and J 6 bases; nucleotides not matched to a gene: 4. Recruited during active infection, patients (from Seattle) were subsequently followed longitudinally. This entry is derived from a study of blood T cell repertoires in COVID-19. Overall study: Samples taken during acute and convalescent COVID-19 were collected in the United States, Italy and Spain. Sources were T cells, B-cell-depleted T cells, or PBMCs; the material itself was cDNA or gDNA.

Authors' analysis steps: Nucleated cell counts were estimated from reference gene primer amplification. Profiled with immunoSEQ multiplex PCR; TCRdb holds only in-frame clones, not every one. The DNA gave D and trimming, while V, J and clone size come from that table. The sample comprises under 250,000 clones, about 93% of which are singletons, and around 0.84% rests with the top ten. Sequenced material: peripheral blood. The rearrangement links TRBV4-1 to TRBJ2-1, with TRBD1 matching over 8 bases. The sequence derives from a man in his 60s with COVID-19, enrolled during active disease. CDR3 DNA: TGCGCCAGCAGCCAAGAGTGGACAGGGTTCAATGAGCAGTTCTTC. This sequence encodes CASSQEWTGFNEQFF.